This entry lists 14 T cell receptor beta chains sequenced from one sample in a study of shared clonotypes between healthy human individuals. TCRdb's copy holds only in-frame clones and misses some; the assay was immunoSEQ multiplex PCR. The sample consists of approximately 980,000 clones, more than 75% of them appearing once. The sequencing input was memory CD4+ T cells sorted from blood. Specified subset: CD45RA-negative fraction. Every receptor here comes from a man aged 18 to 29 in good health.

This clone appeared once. The CDR3 reads CASSSTPDGSGEQYF. The CDR3 nucleotides read TGTGCCAGCAGCTCAACCCCGGACGGCTCAGGGGAGCAGTACTTC. V usage is TRBV2 and J usage is TRBJ2-7; the D gene is possibly TRBD1 (5 bases). Germline V gives CDR1 SNHLY, CDR2 FYNNEI. The CDR3 loop spans 15 amino acids. Trimming stripped 6 bases from V and 7 bases from J, with 22 bases between.

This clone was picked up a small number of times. This CDR3 is CASSPRQGAKEQYF. In nucleotides, the CDR3 is TGTGCCAGCAGCCCTCGACAGGGGGCAAAAGAGCAGTACTTC. The rearrangement joins TRBV9 to TRBJ2-7; 10 nucleotides agree with TRBD1. J lost 7 bases, V lost 4 bases, and 8 bases had no gene match. The CDR3 has 14 amino acids. CDR1 is SGDLS, CDR2 YYNGEE, per germline.

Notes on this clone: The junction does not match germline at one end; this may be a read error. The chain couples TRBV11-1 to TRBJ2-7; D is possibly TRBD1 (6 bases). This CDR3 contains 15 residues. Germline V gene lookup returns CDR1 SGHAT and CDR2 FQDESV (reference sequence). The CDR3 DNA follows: TGTGCCAGCACCTTATCACCAGGGGTATCTTCCGAGCAGTACTTC. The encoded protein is CASTLSPGVSSEQYF.

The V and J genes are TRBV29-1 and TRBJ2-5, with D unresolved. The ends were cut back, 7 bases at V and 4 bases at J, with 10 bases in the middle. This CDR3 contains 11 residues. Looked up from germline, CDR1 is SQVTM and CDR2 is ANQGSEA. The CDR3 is CSDTHLETQYF. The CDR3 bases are TGCAGCGACACTCATTTAGAGACCCAGTACTTC.

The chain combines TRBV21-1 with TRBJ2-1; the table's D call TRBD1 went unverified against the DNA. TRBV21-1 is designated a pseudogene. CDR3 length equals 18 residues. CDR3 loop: CASSKAHLRGQGHNEQFF. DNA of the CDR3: TGTGCCAGCAGCAAAGCCCATCTCCGGGGACAGGGGCACAATGAGCAGTTCTTC.

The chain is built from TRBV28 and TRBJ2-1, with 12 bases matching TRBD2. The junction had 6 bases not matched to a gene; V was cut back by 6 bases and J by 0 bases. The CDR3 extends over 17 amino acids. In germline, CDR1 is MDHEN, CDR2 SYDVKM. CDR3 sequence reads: CASRLAGGRSSYNEQFF. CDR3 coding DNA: TGTGCCAGCAGACTAGCGGGGGGCCGGAGCTCCTACAATGAGCAGTTCTTC.

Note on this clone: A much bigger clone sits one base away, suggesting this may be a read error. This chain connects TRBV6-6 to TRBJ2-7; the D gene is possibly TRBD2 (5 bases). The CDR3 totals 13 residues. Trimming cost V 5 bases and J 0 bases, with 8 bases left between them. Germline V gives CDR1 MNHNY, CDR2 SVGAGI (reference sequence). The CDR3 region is CASSEGFSYEQYF. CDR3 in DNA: TGTGCCAGCAGTGAGGGTTTCTCCTACGAGCAGTACTTC.

The CDR3 protein is CASSLGSPNTGELFF. The CDR3 DNA reads TGTGCCAGCAGCTTAGGCAGCCCGAACACCGGGGAGCTGTTTTTT. The chain employs TRBV11-1 and TRBJ2-2, with D unresolved. Looked up from germline, CDR1 is SGHAT and CDR2 is FQDESV (reference sequence). Trimming stripped 1 base from V and 0 bases from J, with 6 bases between. CDR3 size: 15 residues.

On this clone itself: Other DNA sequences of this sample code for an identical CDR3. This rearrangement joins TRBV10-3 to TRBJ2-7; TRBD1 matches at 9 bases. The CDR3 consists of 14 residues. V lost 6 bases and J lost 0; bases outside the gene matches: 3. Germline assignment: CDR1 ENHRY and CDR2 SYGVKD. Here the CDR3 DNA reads TGTGCCATCAGGACAGGGGGTTCCTCCTACGAGCAGTACTTC. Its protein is CAIRTGGSSYEQYF.

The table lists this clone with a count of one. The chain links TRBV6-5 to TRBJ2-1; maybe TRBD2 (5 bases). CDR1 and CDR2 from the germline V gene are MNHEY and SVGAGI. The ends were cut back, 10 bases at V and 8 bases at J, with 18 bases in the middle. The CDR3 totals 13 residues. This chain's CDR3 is CATGERPVDEQFF. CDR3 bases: TGTGCCACCGGGGAAAGACCTGTCGATGAGCAGTTCTTC.

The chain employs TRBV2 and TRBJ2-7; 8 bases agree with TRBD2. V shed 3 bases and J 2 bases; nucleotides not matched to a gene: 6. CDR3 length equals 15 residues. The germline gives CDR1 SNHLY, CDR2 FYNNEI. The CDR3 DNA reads TGTGCCAGCAGTGATCCCCGGCGGGGGGCCTACGAGCAGTACTTC. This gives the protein CASSDPRRGAYEQYF. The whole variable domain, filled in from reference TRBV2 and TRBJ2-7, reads EPEVTQTPSHQVTQMGQEVILRCVPISNHLYFYWYRQILGQKVEFLVSFYNNEISEKSEIFDDQFSVERPDGSNFTLKIRSTKLEDSAMYFCASSDPRRGAYEQYFGPGTRLTVT.

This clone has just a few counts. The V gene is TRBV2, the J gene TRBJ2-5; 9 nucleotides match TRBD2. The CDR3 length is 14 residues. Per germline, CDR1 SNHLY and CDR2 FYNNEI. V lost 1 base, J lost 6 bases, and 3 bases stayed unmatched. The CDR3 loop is CASSEDSGSKTQYF. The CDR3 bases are TGTGCCAGCAGTGAAGATAGCGGGAGTAAGACCCAGTACTTC.

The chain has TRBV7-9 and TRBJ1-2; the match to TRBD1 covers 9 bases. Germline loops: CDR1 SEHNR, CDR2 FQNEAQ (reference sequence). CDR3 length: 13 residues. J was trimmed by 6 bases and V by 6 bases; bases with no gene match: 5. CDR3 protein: CASRPGTGNGYTF. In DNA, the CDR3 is TGTGCCAGCAGACCCGGGACAGGGAATGGCTACACCTTC.

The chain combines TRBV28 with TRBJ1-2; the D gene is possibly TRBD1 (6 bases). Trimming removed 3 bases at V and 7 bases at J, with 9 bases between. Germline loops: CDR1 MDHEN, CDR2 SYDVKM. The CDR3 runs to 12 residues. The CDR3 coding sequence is TGTGCCAGCAGTTTGTGGGGGGCTGGCTACACCTTC. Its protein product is CASSLWGAGYTF.